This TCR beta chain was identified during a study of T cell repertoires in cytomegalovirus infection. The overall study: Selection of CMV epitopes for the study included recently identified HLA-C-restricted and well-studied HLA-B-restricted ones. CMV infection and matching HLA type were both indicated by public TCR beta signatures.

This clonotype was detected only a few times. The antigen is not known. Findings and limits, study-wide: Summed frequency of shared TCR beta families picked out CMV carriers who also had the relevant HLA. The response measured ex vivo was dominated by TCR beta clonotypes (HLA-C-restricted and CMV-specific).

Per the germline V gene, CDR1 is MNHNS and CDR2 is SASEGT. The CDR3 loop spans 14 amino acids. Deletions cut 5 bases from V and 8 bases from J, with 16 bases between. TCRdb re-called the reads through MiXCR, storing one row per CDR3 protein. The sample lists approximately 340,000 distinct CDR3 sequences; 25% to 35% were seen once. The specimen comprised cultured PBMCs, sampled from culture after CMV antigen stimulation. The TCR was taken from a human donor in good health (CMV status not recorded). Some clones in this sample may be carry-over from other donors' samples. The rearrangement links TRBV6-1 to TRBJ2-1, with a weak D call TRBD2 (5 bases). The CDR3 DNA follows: TGTGCCAGCAGTTCCCCGGGAAGGGTCGATGAGCAGTTCTTC. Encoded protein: CASSSPGRVDEQFF.